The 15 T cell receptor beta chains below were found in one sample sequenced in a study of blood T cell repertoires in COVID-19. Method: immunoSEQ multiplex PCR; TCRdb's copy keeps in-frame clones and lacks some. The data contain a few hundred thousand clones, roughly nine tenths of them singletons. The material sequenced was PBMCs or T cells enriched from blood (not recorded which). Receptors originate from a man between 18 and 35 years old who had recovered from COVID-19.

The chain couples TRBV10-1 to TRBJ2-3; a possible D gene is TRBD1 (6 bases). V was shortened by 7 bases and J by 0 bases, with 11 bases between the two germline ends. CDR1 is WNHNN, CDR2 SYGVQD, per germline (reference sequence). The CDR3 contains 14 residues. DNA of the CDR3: TGCGCCAGCACGGACAGCTCTAGCACAGATACGCAGTATTTT. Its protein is CASTDSSSTDTQYF.

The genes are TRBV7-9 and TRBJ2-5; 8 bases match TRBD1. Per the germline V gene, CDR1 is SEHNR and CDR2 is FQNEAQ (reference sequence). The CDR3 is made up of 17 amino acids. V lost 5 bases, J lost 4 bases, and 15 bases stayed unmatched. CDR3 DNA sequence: TGTGCCAGCAGCCCGTCCCTGGCAGGGGGCTTTGGAGAGACCCAGTACTTC. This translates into CASSPSLAGGFGETQYF.

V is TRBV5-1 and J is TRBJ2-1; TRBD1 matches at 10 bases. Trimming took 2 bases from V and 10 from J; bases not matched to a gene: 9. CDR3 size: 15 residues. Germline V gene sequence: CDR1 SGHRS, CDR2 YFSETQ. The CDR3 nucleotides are TGCGCCAGCAGCTTCGCCGGGACAGGGGCCCAAGAGCAGTTCTTC. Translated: CASSFAGTGAQEQFF.

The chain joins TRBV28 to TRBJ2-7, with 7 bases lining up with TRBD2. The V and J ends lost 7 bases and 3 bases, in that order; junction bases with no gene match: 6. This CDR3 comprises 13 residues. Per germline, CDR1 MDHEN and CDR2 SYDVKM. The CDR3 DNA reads TGTGCCAGCAAAGGCGGGAGTGTCTACGAGCAGTACTTC. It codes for CASKGGSVYEQYF.

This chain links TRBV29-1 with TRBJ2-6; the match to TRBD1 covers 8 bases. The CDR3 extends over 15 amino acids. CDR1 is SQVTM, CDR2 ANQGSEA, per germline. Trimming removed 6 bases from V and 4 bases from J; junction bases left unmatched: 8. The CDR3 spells CSVRDRGGGANVLTF. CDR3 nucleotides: TGCAGCGTCCGCGACAGGGGTGGAGGGGCCAACGTCCTGACTTTC. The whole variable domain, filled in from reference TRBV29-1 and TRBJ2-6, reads SAVISQKPSRDICQRGTSLTIQCQVDSQVTMMFWYRQQPGQSLTLIATANQGSEATYESGFVIDKFPISRPNLTFSTLTVSNMSPEDSSIYLCSVRDRGGGANVLTFGAGSRLTVL.

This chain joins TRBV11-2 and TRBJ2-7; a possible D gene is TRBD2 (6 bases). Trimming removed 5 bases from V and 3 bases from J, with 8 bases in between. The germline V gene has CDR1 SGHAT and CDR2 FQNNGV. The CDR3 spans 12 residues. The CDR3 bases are TGTGCCAGCAGCCGAGCGGGCTACGAGCAGTACTTC. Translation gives CASSRAGYEQYF.

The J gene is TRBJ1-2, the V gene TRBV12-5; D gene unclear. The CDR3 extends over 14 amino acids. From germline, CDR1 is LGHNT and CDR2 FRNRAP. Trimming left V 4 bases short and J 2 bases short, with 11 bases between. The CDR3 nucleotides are TGTGCTAGTGGTTCGGGAATTGGGAACTATGGCTACACCTTC. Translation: CASGSGIGNYGYTF.

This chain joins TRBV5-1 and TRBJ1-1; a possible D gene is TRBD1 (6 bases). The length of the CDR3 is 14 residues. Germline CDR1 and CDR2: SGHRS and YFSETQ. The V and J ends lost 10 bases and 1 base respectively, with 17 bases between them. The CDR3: CAPGRGSPNTEAFF. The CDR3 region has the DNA TGCGCCCCAGGCAGGGGAAGCCCGAACACTGAAGCTTTCTTT.

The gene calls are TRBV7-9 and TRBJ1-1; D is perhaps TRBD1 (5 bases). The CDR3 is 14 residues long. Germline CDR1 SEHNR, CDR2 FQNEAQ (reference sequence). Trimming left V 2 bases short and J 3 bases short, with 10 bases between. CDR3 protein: CASSLYSRDTEAFF. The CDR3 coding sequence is TGTGCCAGCAGCTTATATTCCAGGGACACTGAAGCTTTCTTT.

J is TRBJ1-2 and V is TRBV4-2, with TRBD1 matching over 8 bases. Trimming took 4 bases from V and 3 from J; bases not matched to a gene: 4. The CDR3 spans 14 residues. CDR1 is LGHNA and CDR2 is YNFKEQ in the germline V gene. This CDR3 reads CASSLGQGYYGYTF. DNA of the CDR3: TGTGCCAGCAGCCTCGGACAGGGATACTATGGCTACACCTTC.

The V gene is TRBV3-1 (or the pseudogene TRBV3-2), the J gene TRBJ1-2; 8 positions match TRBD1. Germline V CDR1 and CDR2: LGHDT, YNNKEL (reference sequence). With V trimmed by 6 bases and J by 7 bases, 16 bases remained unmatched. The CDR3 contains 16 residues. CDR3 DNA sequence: TGTGCCAGCAGTTGGACAGGGAGGATTTCAAGTAGTGGCTACACCTTC. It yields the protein CASSWTGRISSSGYTF.

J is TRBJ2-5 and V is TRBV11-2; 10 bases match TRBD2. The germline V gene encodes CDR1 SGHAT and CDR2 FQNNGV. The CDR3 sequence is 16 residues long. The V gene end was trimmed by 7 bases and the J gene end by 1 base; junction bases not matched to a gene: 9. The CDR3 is CASNPWASGGQETQYF. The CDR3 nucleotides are TGTGCCAGCAACCCTTGGGCTAGCGGGGGCCAAGAGACCCAGTACTTC.

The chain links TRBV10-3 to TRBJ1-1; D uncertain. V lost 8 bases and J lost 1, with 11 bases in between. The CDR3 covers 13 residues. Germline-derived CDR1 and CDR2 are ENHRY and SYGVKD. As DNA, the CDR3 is TGTGCCATCGGGCCCCGGGAGAACACTGAAGCTTTCTTT. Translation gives CAIGPRENTEAFF.

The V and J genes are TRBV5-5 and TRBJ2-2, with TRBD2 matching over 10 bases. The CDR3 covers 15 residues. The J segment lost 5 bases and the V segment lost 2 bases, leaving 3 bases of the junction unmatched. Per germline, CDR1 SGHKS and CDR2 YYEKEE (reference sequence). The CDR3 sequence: CASSFASGGTGELFF. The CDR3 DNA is TGTGCCAGCAGCTTTGCTAGCGGGGGAACCGGGGAGCTGTTTTTT. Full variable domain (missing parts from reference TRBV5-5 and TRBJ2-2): DAGVTQSPTHLIKTRGQQVTLRCSPISGHKSVSWYQQVLGQGPQFIFQYYEKEERGRGNFPDRFSARQFPNYSSELNVNALLLGDSALYLCASSFASGGTGELFFGEGSRLTVL.

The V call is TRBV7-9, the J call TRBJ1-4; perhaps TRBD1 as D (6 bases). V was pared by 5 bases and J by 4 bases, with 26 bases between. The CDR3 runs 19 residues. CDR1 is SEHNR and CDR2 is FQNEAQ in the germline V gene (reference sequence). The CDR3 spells CASSLRLQGGVGFNEKLFF. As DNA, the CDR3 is TGTGCCAGCAGCCTTCGTCTACAGGGAGGGGTGGGGTTTAATGAAAAACTGTTTTTT.